A selection of T cell receptor beta chains follows, all from one sample in a study of cytomegalovirus exposure and HLA in healthy donors. Produced via immunoSEQ multiplex PCR; TCRdb's table is partial and in-frame only. The sample consists of about 84,000 clones, roughly 63% of them appearing once. The sequenced material came from PBMCs. The receptors shown here come from a woman aged 40 to 50 in good health and CMV-seropositive. Each CDR3 is given with its conserved first and last residue. The D gene is left open where the match is weak. Clone size, where shown, is once, few, many, or a class for clones that have expanded.

cdr3_nt cdr3_aa j_call clone_size d_call v_call
TGTGCCAGTAGTTGGACAGGGGGAAACACCGGGGAGCTGTTTTTT CASSWTGGNTGELFF TRBJ2-2 . TRBD1 TRBV19
TGTGCCAGCAGCTTAGCAGGACAAAACGAAAAACTGTTTTTT CASSLAGQNEKLFF TRBJ1-4 . . TRBV7-2
TGTGCCAGCAGCGACACCGGGACAGGGTCCTACGAGCAGTACTTC CASSDTGTGSYEQYF TRBJ2-7 . TRBD1 TRBV9
TGTGCCAGCAGTGACCCCAGGACAGGGGATGAAAACCCCTTC CASSDPRTGDENPF TRBJ1-2 . TRBD1 TRBV6-4
TGCGCCAGCAGCCTCGACTCGAACACCGGGGAGCTGTTTTTT CASSLDSNTGELFF TRBJ2-2 . . TRBV5-1
TGTGCCTGGAGAGGAGTACATGGGTGGAATTCACCCCTCCACTTT CAWRGVHGWNSPLHF TRBJ1-6 . . TRBV30
TGTGCCAGCAGGATAACAGGGTCGGGGAACTATGGCTACACCTTC CASRITGSGNYGYTF TRBJ1-2 few . TRBV6-1
TGTGCCAGCAGCCAAGTCCCTCGGGGACAGGGGGTCAACGAGCAGTACTTC CASSQVPRGQGVNEQYF TRBJ2-7 few TRBD1 TRBV4-2
TGTGCCAGCAGCGGAAGGACAGGGGGGCAAGAGACCCAGTACTTC CASSGRTGGQETQYF TRBJ2-5 . TRBD1 TRBV9
TGTGCCAGCAGTTTTCCGCGACTAGCGGGAGTTGACGGGGAGCTGTTTTTT CASSFPRLAGVDGELFF TRBJ2-2 . TRBD2 TRBV28
TGCGCCAGCGGAGGGGGAGGGGGAAGCACAGATACGCAGTATTTT CASGGGGGSTDTQYF TRBJ2-3 . . TRBV5-1
TGTGCCAGCTCACCCAGGGAAACCTACGAGCAGTACTTC CASSPRETYEQYF TRBJ2-7 . . TRBV18
TGTGCCAGCAGAACCGGGACTAGCCCCACAGATACGCAGTATTTT CASRTGTSPTDTQYF TRBJ2-3 . TRBD2 TRBV2
TGTGCCAGCATGCGGGGGCGAGGCGGGGAGCTGTTTTTT CASMRGRGGELFF TRBJ2-2 few . TRBV9
TGTGCCAGCTCACTCACCGGGACAAGGGCTGACTATGGCTACACCTTC CASSLTGTRADYGYTF TRBJ1-2 . . TRBV18
TGTGCCAGCAGCTTCCTTGGCGGGGGCTCCTACGAGCAGTACTTC CASSFLGGGSYEQYF TRBJ2-7 . TRBD2 TRBV28
TGTGCCAGCAGCTTAAAGCCGGGACTGTTCTATGGCTACACCTTC CASSLKPGLFYGYTF TRBJ1-2 few . TRBV7-8
TGCAGCGTTGGACCGGGACAGGGAATGAACACTGAAGCTTTCTTT CSVGPGQGMNTEAFF TRBJ1-1 . TRBD1 TRBV29-1
TGTGCCAGTTCCTCCAGTATTAATTTCATGAACACTGAAGCTTTCTTT CASSSSINFMNTEAFF TRBJ1-1 . . TRBV7-2
TGTGCCAGCAGCCCAAGACCCCGGACTAGCGGGAGTATGGTCGGGGAGCTGTTTTTT CASSPRPRTSGSMVGELFF TRBJ2-2 . TRBD2 TRBV7-2
TGTGCCAGCAGCTTGGCTGCGAGCGGGAGGGCCGGTGAGCAGTTCTTC CASSLAASGRAGEQFF TRBJ2-1 . TRBD2 TRBV5-5
TGTGCCAGCTCACCAATACTAGGACAGCGTAGTGAAAAACTGTTTTTT CASSPILGQRSEKLFF TRBJ1-4 . . TRBV18
TGTGCCAGCAGCTTGGGACAGTACAATGAGCAGTTCTTC CASSLGQYNEQFF TRBJ2-1 . . TRBV5-6
TGCGCCAGCAGCTTGTCAAGGCAGGACTACACCGGGGAGCTGTTTTTT CASSLSRQDYTGELFF TRBJ2-2 . . TRBV5-1
TGTGCCAGTAGGGAACAGGGGGCTACCGGGGAGCTGTTTTTT CASREQGATGELFF TRBJ2-2 once TRBD1 TRBV5-4
TGTGCCAGCAGTTCCACGGGACAGGGGGTAGGAGAGCAGTACTTC CASSSTGQGVGEQYF TRBJ2-7 . TRBD1 TRBV28
TGTGCCAGCAGCCCGACAGGGGGCCTCGACAATGAGCAGTTCTTC CASSPTGGLDNEQFF TRBJ2-1 . TRBD1 TRBV7-6
TGTGCCAGCAGTGAGAGGCTAGCGGGAGTCAATGAGCAGTTCTTC CASSERLAGVNEQFF TRBJ2-1 . TRBD2 TRBV25-1
TGTGCCAGCAGTGCGGAAGGATTGCTGGGGGCTGACGGGCAGTTCTTC CASSAEGLLGADGQFF TRBJ2-1 . . TRBV2
TGTGCCAGTAGACCTTTACAGCGCACGACCCGCGGGGTGAATTCACCCCTCCACTTT CASRPLQRTTRGVNSPLHF TRBJ1-6 . . TRBV19
TGTGCCAGCGGGGGACTAGCGGGAGACCCCGGGGAGCTGTTTTTT CASGGLAGDPGELFF TRBJ2-2 few TRBD2 TRBV2
TGTGCCAGCAGAAGACTAGCGGCAGATACGCAGTATTTT CASRRLAADTQYF TRBJ2-3 few TRBD2 TRBV6-5
TGTGCCAGCACGTCGACAGGGGATGCCTCCAATGAAAAACTGTTTTTT CASTSTGDASNEKLFF TRBJ1-4 few TRBD1 TRBV2
TGTGCCAGCAGTTCAGACAGGGGGCTTTACACTGAAGCTTTCTTT CASSSDRGLYTEAFF TRBJ1-1 . TRBD1 TRBV28
TGTGCCAGCAGCTTCTCGACAGGGGGCACTGAAGCTTTCTTT CASSFSTGGTEAFF TRBJ1-1 . TRBD1 TRBV11-2
TGTGCCAGCAGCTCGACAGGGGGCGATGAGACCCAGTACTTC CASSSTGGDETQYF TRBJ2-5 once TRBD1 TRBV7-9
TGTGCCAGTAGGCAGGCTGGCTACACCTTC CASRQAGYTF TRBJ1-2 . . TRBV19
TGTGCCAGCAGTTTCGGGGTAGCGGGAGTACATGAGCAGTTCTTC CASSFGVAGVHEQFF TRBJ2-1 . TRBD2 TRBV27
TGTGCCAGCAGCTTAAGGGGGGGGTCCACCGGGGAGCTGTTTTTT CASSLRGGSTGELFF TRBJ2-2 . . TRBV7-8
TGCGCCAGCAGCCCAGGGACTAGCGGCACAGATACGCAGTATTTT CASSPGTSGTDTQYF TRBJ2-3 . TRBD2 TRBV5-1
TGTGCCAGCAGTTTAGGGACTAGCGGCTACGAGCAGTACTTC CASSLGTSGYEQYF TRBJ2-7 . TRBD2 TRBV28
TGTGCCAGCAGCTGGGACAGGTACGGCTACACCTTC CASSWDRYGYTF TRBJ1-2 . TRBD1 TRBV5-4
TGTGCCAGCAGCTTAGCTCTAGCGGGAGAGACCACAGATACGCAGTATTTT CASSLALAGETTDTQYF TRBJ2-3 . TRBD2 TRBV7-2
TGTGCCAGCAGCGGAAATAGCGGGACATCCTACTACGAGCAGTACTTC CASSGNSGTSYYEQYF TRBJ2-7 few TRBD2 TRBV7-3
TGTGCCAGCAGGGCAGAAGACAACACAGATACGCAGTATTTT CASRAEDNTDTQYF TRBJ2-3 . . TRBV6-1
TGCGCCAGTCACCAACCGGGCAGCGGCTCTGGAAACACCATATATTTT CASHQPGSGSGNTIYF TRBJ1-3 . . TRBV5-1
TGTGCCAGCAGTGTCACTAGCGGGAGGGCCCATGAGCAGTTCTTC CASSVTSGRAHEQFF TRBJ2-1 few TRBD2 TRBV6-5
TGTGCCAGCAGCTTAGAGACAGGGCTTTACAATGAGCAGTTCTTC CASSLETGLYNEQFF TRBJ2-1 . TRBD1 TRBV7-8
TGCAGCGTTGTTGAGGACAGGGGTGAAGCTTTCTTT CSVVEDRGEAFF TRBJ1-1 once TRBD1 TRBV29-1
TGTGCCAGCAGCTTGGGGGCAGGGGCCCCCACTAATGAAAAACTGTTTTTT CASSLGAGAPTNEKLFF TRBJ1-4 . . TRBV5-4
TGCAGCGTTGAAAGGGCACAGGTCAAGTACTTC CSVERAQVKYF TRBJ2-5 few . TRBV29-1
TGTGCCAGCAGCGCCGACAGGGACACTGAAGCTTTCTTT CASSADRDTEAFF TRBJ1-1 . TRBD1 TRBV9
TGTGCCAGCAGCTTAGGGCCAGGGCCCCAGGGGACCCAGTACTTC CASSLGPGPQGTQYF TRBJ2-5 few . TRBV7-2
TGTGCCAGTAGTATACAGGGGACCGGGGAGCTGTTTTTT CASSIQGTGELFF TRBJ2-2 . . TRBV19
TGTGCCAGCAGTCAAGCGGGAGGGGAATACAATGAGCAGTTCTTC CASSQAGGEYNEQFF TRBJ2-1 . TRBD2 TRBV7-9
TGTGCCAGCGGACAGGACACTGAAGCTTTCTTT CASGQDTEAFF TRBJ1-1 many TRBD1 TRBV2
TGTGCCATCAGTGGACAGGGGAACACTGAAGCTTTCTTT CAISGQGNTEAFF TRBJ1-1 . TRBD1 TRBV10-3
TGTGCCAGTAGTATCGTACAGGGAATGGCTCAGCCCCAGCATTTT CASSIVQGMAQPQHF TRBJ1-5 . . TRBV19
TGTGCCAGCAGCCCAAGGAGATTACTAGCGGGAACTGGGGGGGAGCTGTTTTTT CASSPRRLLAGTGGELFF TRBJ2-2 few TRBD2 TRBV7-2